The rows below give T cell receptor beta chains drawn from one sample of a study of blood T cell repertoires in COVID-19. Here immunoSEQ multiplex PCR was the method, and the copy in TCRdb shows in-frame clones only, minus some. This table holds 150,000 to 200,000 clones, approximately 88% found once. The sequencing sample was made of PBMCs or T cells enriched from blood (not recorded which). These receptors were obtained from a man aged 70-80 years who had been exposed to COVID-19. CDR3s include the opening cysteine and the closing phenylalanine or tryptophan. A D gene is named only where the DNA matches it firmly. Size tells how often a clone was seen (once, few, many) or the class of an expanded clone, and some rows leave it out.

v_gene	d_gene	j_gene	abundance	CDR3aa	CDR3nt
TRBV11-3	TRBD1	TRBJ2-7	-	CASSLEGQFGEQYF	TGTGCCAGCAGCTTAGAGGGACAGTTCGGCGAGCAGTACTTC
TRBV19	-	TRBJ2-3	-	CASSIDREADTQYF	TGTGCCAGTAGTATCGACAGGGAGGCAGATACGCAGTATTTT
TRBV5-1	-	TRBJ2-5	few	CASSLVGGEETQYF	TGCGCCAGCAGCTTGGTTGGAGGGGAAGAGACCCAGTACTTC
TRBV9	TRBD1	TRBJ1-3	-	CASSVATGGLNTIYF	TGTGCCAGCAGCGTAGCCACAGGGGGCTTAAACACCATATATTTT
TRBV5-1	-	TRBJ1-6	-	CASSLEGFGSYNSPLHF	TGCGCCAGCAGCTTGGAAGGGTTTGGGAGCTATAATTCACCCCTCCACTTT
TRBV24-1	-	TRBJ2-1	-	CATSDFRGGEQFF	TGTGCCACCAGTGATTTTCGGGGAGGTGAGCAGTTCTTC
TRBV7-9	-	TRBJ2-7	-	CASSQQRIYEQYF	TGTGCCAGCAGCCAGCAGCGGATCTACGAGCAGTACTTC
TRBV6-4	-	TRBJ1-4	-	CASSAQRGEKLFF	TGTGCCAGCAGTGCTCAAAGAGGAGAAAAACTGTTTTTT
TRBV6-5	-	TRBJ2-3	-	CASSTGSSTDTQYF	TGTGCCAGCAGTACAGGGTCTAGCACAGATACGCAGTATTTT
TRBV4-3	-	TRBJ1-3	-	CASSQAGYTGNTIYF	TGCGCCAGCAGCCAAGCAGGGTATACTGGAAACACCATATATTTT
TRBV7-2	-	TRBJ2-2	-	CASSLGSGNTGELFF	TGTGCCAGCAGCTTAGGCTCAGGGAACACCGGGGAGCTGTTTTTT
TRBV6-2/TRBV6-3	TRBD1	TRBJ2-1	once	CASSYSGQGAGHEQFF	TGTGCCAGCAGTTACTCAGGACAGGGGGCTGGCCATGAGCAGTTCTTC
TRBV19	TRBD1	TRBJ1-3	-	CASRPFDRADSGNTIYF	TGTGCCAGTAGACCGTTCGACAGGGCCGACTCTGGAAACACCATATATTTT
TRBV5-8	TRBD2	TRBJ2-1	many	CASSYLSGAYNEQFF	TGTGCCAGCAGCTACCTAAGCGGGGCGTACAATGAGCAGTTCTTC
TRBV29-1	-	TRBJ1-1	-	CSVEDRRGTEAFF	TGCAGCGTTGAAGATCGGAGGGGCACTGAAGCTTTCTTT
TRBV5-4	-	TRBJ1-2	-	CASSLQQGPYGYTF	TGTGCCAGCAGCTTGCAGCAGGGCCCCTATGGCTACACCTTC
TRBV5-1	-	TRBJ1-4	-	CASSLDRPTEKLFF	TGCGCCAGCAGCTTAGACAGGCCCACCGAAAAACTGTTTTTT
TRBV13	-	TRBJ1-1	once	CASSLDGGEGDSEAFF	TGTGCCAGCAGCTTAGATGGGGGGGAGGGTGACTCTGAAGCTTTCTTT
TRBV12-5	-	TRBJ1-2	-	CASGLVEGGIPYGYTF	TGTGCTAGTGGTTTGGTAGAAGGGGGAATTCCTTATGGCTACACCTTC
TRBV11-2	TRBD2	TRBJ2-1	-	CASSLLTSGSSYNEQFF	TGTGCCAGCAGCTTACTTACTAGCGGGAGCTCCTACAATGAGCAGTTCTTC
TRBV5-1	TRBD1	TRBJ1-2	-	CASSLGQGGYGYTF	TGCGCCAGCAGCTTGGGACAGGGAGGCTATGGCTACACCTTC
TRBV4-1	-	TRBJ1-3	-	CASSPRGNTIYF	TGCGCCAGCAGCCCTCGTGGAAACACCATATATTTT
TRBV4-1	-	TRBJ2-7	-	CASSQAGALRGEQYF	TGCGCCAGCAGCCAAGCAGGGGCCCTCCGAGGCGAGCAGTACTTC
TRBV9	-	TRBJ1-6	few	CASSSDQPGNSPLHF	TGTGCCAGCAGCTCCGACCAACCCGGGAATTCACCCCTCCACTTT
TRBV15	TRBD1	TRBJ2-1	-	CATSQPSGTGGFEQFF	TGTGCCACCAGCCAACCATCCGGGACAGGGGGCTTTGAGCAGTTCTTC
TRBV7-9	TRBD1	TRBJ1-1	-	CASSPAGTGNTEAFF	TGTGCCAGCAGCCCGGCCGGGACAGGGAATACTGAAGCTTTCTTT
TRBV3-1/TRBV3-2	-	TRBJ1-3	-	CASSQPTVSRNTIYF	TGTGCCAGCAGCCAGCCGACAGTCTCTCGAAACACCATATATTTT